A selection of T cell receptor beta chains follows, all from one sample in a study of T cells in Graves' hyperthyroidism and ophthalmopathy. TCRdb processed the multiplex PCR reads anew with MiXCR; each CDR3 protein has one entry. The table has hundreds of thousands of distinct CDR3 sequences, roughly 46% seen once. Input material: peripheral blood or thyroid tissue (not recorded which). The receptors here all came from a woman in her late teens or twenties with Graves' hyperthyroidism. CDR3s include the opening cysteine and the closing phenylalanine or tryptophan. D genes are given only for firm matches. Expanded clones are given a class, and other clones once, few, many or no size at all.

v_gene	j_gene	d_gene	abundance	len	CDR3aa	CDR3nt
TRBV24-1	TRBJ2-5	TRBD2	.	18	CATSDSQGTSGVGETQYF	TGTGCCACCAGTGATTCCCAGGGGACTAGCGGAGTCGGGGAGACCCAGTACTTC
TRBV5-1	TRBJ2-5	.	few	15	CASSPGHSYQETQYF	TGTGCCAGCAGCCCGGGACATTCGTACCAAGAGACCCAGTACTTC
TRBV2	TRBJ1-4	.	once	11	CAISETKKLFF	TGTGCCATCAGTGAGACGAAGAAACTGTTTTTT
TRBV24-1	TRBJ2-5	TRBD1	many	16	CATSDRTGGMRETQYF	TGTGCCACCAGTGACCGGACAGGGGGTATGAGGGAGACCCAGTACTTC
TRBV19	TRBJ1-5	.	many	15	CASSIGRRPNQPQHF	TGTGCCAGTAGTATAGGGCGAAGGCCAAATCAGCCCCAGCATTTT
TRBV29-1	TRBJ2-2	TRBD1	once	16	CSVGRRGKVDTGELFF	TGCAGCGTAGGCCGCAGGGGGAAGGTGGACACCGGGGAGCTGTTTTTT
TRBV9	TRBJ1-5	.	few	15	CASSSDGDTQLPQHF	TGTGCCAGCAGCTCCGACGGAGACACCCAACTGCCCCAGCATTTT
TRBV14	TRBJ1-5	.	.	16	CASSQVQSLGNQPQHF	TGTGCCAGCAGCCAAGTTCAAAGTCTAGGCAATCAGCCCCAGCATTTT
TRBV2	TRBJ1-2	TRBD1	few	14	CASSAAGTGDGYTF	TGTGCCAGCAGCGCAGCCGGGACAGGGGATGGCTACACCTTC
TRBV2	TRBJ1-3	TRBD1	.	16	CASSEPRGGQGNTIYF	TGTGCCAGCAGTGAACCCCGAGGGGGACAGGGGAACACCATATATTTT
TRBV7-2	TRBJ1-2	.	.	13	CASRETQGFGYTF	TGTGCCAGCAGAGAAACCCAGGGGTTTGGCTACACCTTC
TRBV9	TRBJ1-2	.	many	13	CASSVDHGYGYTF	TGTGCCAGCAGCGTAGACCATGGGTATGGCTACACCTTC
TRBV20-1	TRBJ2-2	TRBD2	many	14	CSAWSSGHTGELFF	TGCAGTGCTTGGTCTAGCGGGCACACCGGGGAGCTGTTTTTT
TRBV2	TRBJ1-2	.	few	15	CASGKDWVAWNGYTF	TGTGCCAGCGGAAAAGACTGGGTAGCTTGGAATGGCTACACCTTC
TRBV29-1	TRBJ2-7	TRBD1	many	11	CSVTTGGEQYF	TGCAGCGTCACGACAGGGGGCGAGCAGTACTTC
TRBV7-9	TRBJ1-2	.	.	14	CASLSSGPQGGYTF	TGTGCCAGCCTATCCTCCGGGCCCCAGGGTGGCTACACCTTC
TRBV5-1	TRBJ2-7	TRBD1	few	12	CASSSQGAEQYF	TGCGCCAGCAGCTCCCAGGGGGCCGAGCAGTACTTC
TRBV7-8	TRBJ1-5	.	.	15	CASSLVGGRNQPQHF	TGTGCCAGCAGCTTAGTTGGAGGGCGCAATCAGCCCCAGCATTTT
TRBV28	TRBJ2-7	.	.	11	CATTVSSEQYF	TGTGCCACCACAGTTTCCAGCGAGCAGTACTTC
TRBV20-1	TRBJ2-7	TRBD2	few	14	CSAVGSGNSYEQYF	TGCAGTGCTGTAGGTAGCGGGAACTCCTACGAGCAGTACTTC
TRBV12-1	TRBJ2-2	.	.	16	CASSFGGPLRTGELFF	TGTGCCAGCAGCTTTGGCGGCCCCCTCCGGACCGGGGAGCTGTTTTTT
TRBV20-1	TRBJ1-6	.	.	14	CSARGSGYQSPLHF	TGCAGTGCCAGGGGCTCAGGTTATCAGTCACCCCTCCACTTT
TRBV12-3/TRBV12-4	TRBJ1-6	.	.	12	CASSYPNSPLHF	TGTGCCAGCAGTTACCCCAATTCACCCCTCCACTTT
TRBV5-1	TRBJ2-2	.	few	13	CASSFVSTGELFF	TGCGCCAGCAGCTTTGTGAGCACCGGGGAGCTGTTTTTT
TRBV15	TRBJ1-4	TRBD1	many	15	CATSEPGQANEKLFF	TGTGCCACCAGCGAACCGGGACAGGCTAATGAAAAACTGTTTTTT
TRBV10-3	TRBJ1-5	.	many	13	CAISESIYQPQHF	TGTGCCATCAGTGAGTCCATTTATCAGCCCCAGCATTTT
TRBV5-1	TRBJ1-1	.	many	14	CASSVGQTNTEAFF	TGTGCCAGCAGCGTAGGGCAGACGAACACTGAAGCTTTCTTT
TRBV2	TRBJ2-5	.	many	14	CASSFERVGETQYF	TGTGCCAGCAGTTTCGAAAGGGTGGGAGAGACCCAGTACTTC
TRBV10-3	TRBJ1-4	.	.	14	CATSEWVGNEKLFF	TGTGCCACCAGTGAGTGGGTGGGGAATGAAAAACTGTTTTTT
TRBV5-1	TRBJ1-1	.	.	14	CASSLVGRNTEAFF	TGCGCCAGCAGCTTGGTGGGGAGGAACACTGAAGCTTTCTTT
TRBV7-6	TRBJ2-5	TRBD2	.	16	CASSFGLAGGEETQYF	TGTGCCAGCAGTTTTGGACTAGCGGGAGGGGAAGAGACCCAGTACTTC
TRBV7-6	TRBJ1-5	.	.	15	CASSPRPPSGEPQHF	TGTGCCAGCAGCCCCCGCCCCCCCTCTGGAGAGCCCCAGCATTTT
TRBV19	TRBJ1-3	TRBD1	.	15	CASSPDRTPGNTIYF	TGTGCCAGTAGCCCGGACAGGACCCCTGGAAACACCATATATTTT
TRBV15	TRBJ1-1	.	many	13	CATSKTRGAEAFF	TGTGCCACCAGCAAAACGAGGGGAGCCGAAGCTTTCTTT
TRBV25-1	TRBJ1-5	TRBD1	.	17	CASTRGQGIRNNQPQHF	TGTGCCAGCACCCGGGGACAGGGTATTAGGAACAATCAGCCCCAGCATTTT
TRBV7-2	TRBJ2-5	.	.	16	CASSLIAEGIQETQYF	TGTGCCAGCAGCTTGATAGCGGAGGGGATCCAAGAGACCCAGTACTTC
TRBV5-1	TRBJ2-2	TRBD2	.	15	CASSGTAGAGGELFF	TGCGCCAGCAGCGGAACAGCGGGAGCGGGCGGGGAGCTGTTTTTT
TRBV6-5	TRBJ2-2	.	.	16	CASSSGTASDTGELFF	TGTGCCAGCAGTTCTGGGACCGCCTCGGACACCGGGGAGCTGTTTTTT
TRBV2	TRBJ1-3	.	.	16	CASSHDRPLSGNTIYF	TGTGCCAGCAGTCACGACAGGCCACTATCTGGAAACACCATATATTTT
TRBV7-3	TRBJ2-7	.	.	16	CASSPSRGSPIYEQYF	TGTGCCAGCAGCCCCTCAAGGGGGAGCCCAATCTACGAGCAGTACTTC
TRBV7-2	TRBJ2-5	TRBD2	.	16	CASSLVVLAAQETQYF	TGTGCCAGCAGCTTAGTCGTACTAGCGGCTCAAGAGACCCAGTACTTC
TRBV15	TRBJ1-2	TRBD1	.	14	CATSSDRVSRGYTF	TGTGCCACCAGCAGTGACAGGGTGTCGAGGGGCTACACCTTC
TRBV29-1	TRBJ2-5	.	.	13	CSALEGGRETQYF	TGCAGCGCTCTCGAAGGGGGGCGAGAGACCCAGTACTTC
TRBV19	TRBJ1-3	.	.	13	CASLSHSGNTIYF	TGTGCCAGTCTGAGCCACTCTGGAAACACCATATATTTT
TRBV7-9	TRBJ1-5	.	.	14	CASSLPGLNQPQHF	TGTGCCAGCAGCTTACCGGGATTGAACCAGCCCCAGCATTTT
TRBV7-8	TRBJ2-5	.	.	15	CASSFTSGTGETQYF	TGTGCCAGCAGCTTTACTAGCGGGACAGGGGAGACCCAGTACTTC
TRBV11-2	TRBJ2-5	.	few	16	CASSRLWTNPLETQYF	TGTGCCAGCAGCCGACTATGGACAAACCCACTAGAGACCCAGTACTTC
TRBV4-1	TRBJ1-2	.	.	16	CASSNQGRGHGYGYTF	TGCGCCAGCAGCAACCAGGGCCGGGGTCATGGCTATGGCTACACCTTC
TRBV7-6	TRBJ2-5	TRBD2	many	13	CAVGGTVLGTQYF	TGTGCCGTGGGGGGGACGGTCCTGGGGACCCAGTACTTC
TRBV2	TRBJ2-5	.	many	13	CASSVGGRETQYF	TGTGCCAGCAGTGTCGGGGGACGGGAGACCCAGTACTTC
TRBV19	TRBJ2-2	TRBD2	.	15	CASSMPSGRTGELFF	TGTGCCAGTAGTATGCCTAGCGGGAGAACCGGGGAGCTGTTTTTT
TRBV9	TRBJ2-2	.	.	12	CASQLGIGELFF	TGTGCCAGCCAACTGGGGATCGGGGAGCTGTTTTTT